These 15 T cell receptor beta chains originate from one sample sequenced in a study of blood T cell repertoires in COVID-19. TCRdb's table, derived via immunoSEQ multiplex PCR, lists solely in-frame clones and lacks some. The sample yields a few hundred thousand clones, roughly 90% seen once. Sequenced: PBMCs or T cells enriched from blood (not recorded which). The receptors derive from a woman aged 25-40 years who had recovered from COVID-19.

The CDR3 coding sequence is TGCGCCAGCAGCTCGGGAGATCTGTTATACAATGAGCAGTTCTTC. Its translation: CASSSGDLLYNEQFF. This chain uses TRBV5-1 with TRBJ2-1; a possible D gene is TRBD2 (6 bases). CDR3 length equals 15 residues. Trimming took off 3 bases at V and 4 bases at J, with 14 bases between the two ends. In germline, CDR1 is SGHRS, CDR2 YFSETQ.

The rearrangement joins TRBV19 to TRBJ2-6; 11 bases are a match to TRBD1. The V gene's germline CDR1 is LNHDA and CDR2 SQIVND (reference sequence). The CDR3 is 17 amino acids. J was trimmed by 1 base and V by 3 bases; bases with no gene match: 2. The CDR3 sequence: CASSIGTGGSGANVLTF. The DNA for the CDR3 is TGTGCCAGTAGTATCGGGACAGGGGGGTCTGGGGCCAACGTCCTGACTTTC.

This chain uses TRBV7-2 with TRBJ2-7; 8 positions agree with TRBD1. The germline V gene encodes CDR1 SGHTA and CDR2 FQGNSA. The junction had 10 bases not matched to a gene; V was cut back by 3 bases and J by 6 bases. The CDR3 has 15 amino acids. For the CDR3, the DNA is TGTGCCAGCAGCTTTTCAGGACAGGGCACAACCGAGCAGTACTTC. It encodes CASSFSGQGTTEQYF. Based on the CDR3 plus reference TRBV7-2 and TRBJ2-7, the full variable domain is GAGVSQSPSNKVTEKGKDVELRCDPISGHTALYWYRQSLGQGLEFLIYFQGNSAPDKSGLPSDRFSAERTGGSVSTLTIQRTQQEDSAVYLCASSFSGQGTTEQYFGPGTRLTVT.

The DNA for the CDR3 is TGTGCCAGCTCACCACAGTGGCAGGGGGCTGAAGCTTTCTTT. This gives the protein CASSPQWQGAEAFF. V is TRBV18 and J is TRBJ1-1; TRBD1 matches at 7 bases. The germline V gene has CDR1 KGHSH and CDR2 LQKENI. This CDR3 is 14 amino acids long. Unmatched junction bases numbered 5, after V lost 1 base and J lost 6 bases.

The rearrangement joins TRBV5-1 to TRBJ2-1; D is undetermined. This CDR3 has 13 residues. Trimming took 2 bases from V and 7 from J, leaving 10 bases between them. Per germline, CDR1 SGHRS and CDR2 YFSETQ. CDR3 in amino acids: CASSLSYQNEQFF. As DNA, the CDR3 is TGCGCCAGCAGCTTATCCTATCAAAATGAGCAGTTCTTC.

The V gene is TRBV7-3, the J gene TRBJ2-1, with 11 bases matching TRBD1. Germline CDR1 and CDR2: SGHTA and FQGTGA. Losses at the gene ends were 5 bases for V and 7 bases for J; bases not matched to a gene: 10. The CDR3 has 16 residues. CDR3 in amino acids: CASSPPGGQGANEQFF. The CDR3 DNA follows: TGTGCCAGCAGCCCTCCCGGCGGACAGGGGGCTAATGAGCAGTTCTTC.

The chain carries TRBV7-9 and TRBJ2-2; 12 positions agree with TRBD2. The germline V gene encodes CDR1 SEHNR and CDR2 FQNEAQ (reference sequence). V was clipped by 5 bases and J by 3 bases; unmatched bases: 7. The CDR3 runs to 17 residues. This CDR3 is CASSLMTSGGHTGELFF. CDR3 sequence (DNA): TGTGCCAGCAGCCTAATGACTAGCGGGGGTCACACCGGGGAGCTGTTTTTT.

The chain employs TRBV5-4 and TRBJ2-1; 10 bases fit TRBD2. The CDR3 totals 16 residues. V was pared by 0 bases and J by 7 bases, with 7 bases of the junction left unmatched. The germline gives CDR1 SGHNT, CDR2 YYREEE (reference sequence). CDR3 protein: CASSLGLAGAENEQFF. Written as DNA, the CDR3 is TGTGCCAGCAGCTTGGGTCTAGCGGGAGCGGAGAATGAGCAGTTCTTC. Using reference TRBV5-4 and TRBJ2-1 for the parts outside the CDR3, the full variable domain is ETGVTQSPTHLIKTRGQQVTLRCSSQSGHNTVSWYQQALGQGPQFIFQYYREEENGRGNFPPRFSGLQFPNYSSELNVNALELDDSALYLCASSLGLAGAENEQFFGPGTRLTVL.

V and J are TRBV30 and TRBJ1-2; TRBD1 aligns across 8 bases. From germline, CDR1 is GTSNPN and CDR2 SVGIG (reference sequence). V was pared by 5 bases and J by 3 bases, with 11 bases of the junction left unmatched. This CDR3 has 15 residues. CDR3 coding DNA: TGTGCCTGGTATCCCGACAGGGGTATTCACTATGGCTACACCTTC. The encoded protein is CAWYPDRGIHYGYTF.

On this clone: Additional DNA sequences in this sample encode the identical CDR3. The chain carries TRBV5-1 and TRBJ1-3; no reliable D call. The V gene lost 0 bases and the J gene lost 1 base, with 5 bases spanning the gap. The CDR3 consists of 14 residues. CDR1 and CDR2 from the germline V gene are SGHRS and YFSETQ. DNA of the CDR3: TGCGCCAGCAGCTTGGCGGGGTCTGGAAACACCATATATTTT. It translates to CASSLAGSGNTIYF.

This chain joins TRBV27 and TRBJ1-6; D might be TRBD1 (5 bases). There are 15 residues in the CDR3. CDR1 MNHEY and CDR2 SMNVEV come from the germline V gene (reference sequence). The V gene lost 8 bases and the J gene lost 2 bases, with 13 bases spanning the gap. CDR3 sequence: CASERKTAYNSPLHF. DNA of the CDR3: TGTGCCAGCGAACGAAAGACAGCCTATAATTCACCCCTCCACTTT.

The chain links TRBV14 to TRBJ2-3; D remains ambiguous. The CDR3 is made up of 15 amino acids. Between the trimmed V and J ends, which lost 0 bases and 0 bases, there was a span of 7 bases. Germline CDR1 is SGHDN and CDR2 is FVKESK. The CDR3 DNA is TGTGCCAGCAGCCAAGATCTGGCTAGCACAGATACGCAGTATTTT. Amino acids: CASSQDLASTDTQYF.

In this sample, this clone turned up once. The chain uses TRBV9 and TRBJ2-7; D possibly corresponds to TRBD2 (5 bases). V was trimmed by 4 bases and J by 1 base, leaving 12 bases between them. The CDR3 covers 14 residues. CDR1 SGDLS and CDR2 YYNGEE come from the germline V gene. CDR3 coding DNA: TGTGCCAGCAGCCCCAGAGCGGATTCCTACGAGCAGTACTTC. As protein: CASSPRADSYEQYF. The whole variable domain, filled in from reference TRBV9 and TRBJ2-7, reads DSGVTQTPKHLITATGQRVTLRCSPRSGDLSVYWYQQSLDQGLQFLIQYYNGEERAKGNILERFSAQQFPDLHSELNLSSLELGDSALYFCASSPRADSYEQYFGPGTRLTVT.

This CDR3 is CASSDIETKLGYGYTF. As DNA, the CDR3 is TGTGCCAGCAGTGACATCGAGACCAAGTTAGGATATGGCTACACCTTC. This rearrangement joins TRBV28 to TRBJ1-2; D is uncertain. This CDR3 comprises 16 residues. V dropped 5 bases and J dropped 5 bases, with 21 bases sitting between them. Germline V gene data show CDR1 as MDHEN and CDR2 as SYDVKM.

The chain combines TRBV30 with TRBJ2-1, with TRBD2 identical over 9 bases. From germline, CDR1 is GTSNPN and CDR2 SVGIG (reference sequence). The trim removed 0 bases at V and 8 bases at J, leaving 8 bases unmatched. The CDR3 length is 15 residues. Written as DNA, the CDR3 is TGTGCCTGGAGTGTAGCTAGCGGGATCCCCCATGAGCAGTTCTTC. Encoded protein: CAWSVASGIPHEQFF.